This T cell receptor (beta chain) was observed in a study of follicular helper T cells after annual influenza vaccination. This clone was seen a handful of times. V lost 0 bases to trimming and J lost 2 bases, with 4 bases between them. From germline, CDR1 is LGHNA and CDR2 YSLEER. This CDR3 has 13 residues. Generated by immunoSEQ multiplex PCR, the TCRdb table keeps only in-frame clones and is missing some. Of some 11,000 clones listed, roughly 85% are singletons. The V and J genes are TRBV4-3 and TRBJ1-1; D remains ambiguous. The receptor was isolated from an adult who received the influenza vaccine. The sample was CXCR5- memory CD4+ T cells sorted from blood, taken 6 weeks after influenza vaccination. This chain's CDR3 is CASSQDTNTEAFF. The CDR3 nucleotides read TGCGCCAGCAGCCAAGACACAAACACTGAAGCTTTCTTT.